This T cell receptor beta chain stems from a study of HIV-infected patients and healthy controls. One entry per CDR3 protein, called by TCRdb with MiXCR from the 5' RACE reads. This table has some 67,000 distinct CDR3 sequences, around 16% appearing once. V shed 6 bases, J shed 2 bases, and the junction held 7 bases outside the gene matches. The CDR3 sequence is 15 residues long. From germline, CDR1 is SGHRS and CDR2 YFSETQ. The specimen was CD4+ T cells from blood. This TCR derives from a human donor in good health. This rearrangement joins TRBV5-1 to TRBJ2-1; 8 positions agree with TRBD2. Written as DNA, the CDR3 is TGCGCCAGCACCCAGACTAGCGTACCCTACAATGAGCAGTTCTTC. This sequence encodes CASTQTSVPYNEQFF.